A single sample is the source of the 21 T cell receptor beta chains below, sequenced in a study of blood T cell repertoires in COVID-19. Generated by immunoSEQ multiplex PCR, the TCRdb table keeps only in-frame clones and is missing some. The sample consists of approximately 190,000 clones, 80% of them appearing once. Sequenced: peripheral blood. These receptor sequences come from a man aged 60 to 69 with acute or convalescent COVID-19.

J is TRBJ1-5 and V is TRBV15, with D possibly being TRBD1 (6 bases). Germline loops: CDR1 LNHNV, CDR2 YYDKDF (reference sequence). CDR3 length equals 17 residues. V was trimmed by 3 bases and J by 0 bases, leaving 15 bases between them. The CDR3 region has the DNA TGTGCCACCAGCAGGGAAAGAACAGGGTATAGCAATCAGCCCCAGCATTTT. Its protein product is CATSRERTGYSNQPQHF. The full variable domain, its missing parts supplied by reference TRBV15 and TRBJ1-5, is DAMVIQNPRYQVTQFGKPVTLSCSQTLNHNVMYWYQQKSSQAPKLLFHYYDKDFNNEADTPDNFQSRRPNTSFCFLDIRSPGLGDTAMYLCATSRERTGYSNQPQHFGDGTRLSIL.

This chain uses TRBV29-1 with TRBJ2-7; D is perhaps TRBD1 (5 bases). The ends were cut back, 6 bases at V and 5 bases at J, with 35 bases in the middle. There are 19 residues in the CDR3. Germline-derived CDR1 and CDR2 are SQVTM and ANQGSEA. The CDR3 nucleotides are TGCAGCGTAGCCCTTGACAGTCAGGGCGTTGCACTGGGAAATAACGAGCAGTACTTC. It is translated as CSVALDSQGVALGNNEQYF.

This chain links TRBV2 with TRBJ1-3, with D unclear. The CDR3 totals 10 residues. Germline V gene data show CDR1 as SNHLY and CDR2 as FYNNEI. The germline V and J ends were trimmed by 7 bases and 4 bases, with 2 bases remaining between them. The CDR3 bases are TGTGCCAGCACGGGAAACACCATATATTTT. Its translation is CASTGNTIYF.

The gene calls are TRBV10-3 and TRBJ1-2; 8 bases line up with TRBD1. The V gene end was trimmed by 4 bases and the J gene end by 6 bases; junction bases not matched to a gene: 7. Germline V gives CDR1 ENHRY, CDR2 SYGVKD. The CDR3 runs to 14 residues. This CDR3 reads CAISGTGSWDGYTF. The DNA for the CDR3 is TGTGCCATCAGTGGGACAGGGAGTTGGGATGGCTACACCTTC.

The table lists this clone with many counts. This chain uses TRBV7-2 with TRBJ1-2, with TRBD1 as a possible D gene (5 bases). CDR3 length: 14 residues. Trimming left V 5 bases short and J 3 bases short, with 13 bases between. CDR1 and CDR2 from the germline V gene are SGHTA and FQGNSA. The CDR3 spells CASSLRDSHYGYTF. The CDR3 DNA sequence: TGTGCCAGCAGCCTCCGAGACAGCCACTATGGCTACACCTTC.

V usage is TRBV7-2 and J usage is TRBJ2-3; TRBD2 aligns across 12 bases. V was clipped by 10 bases and J by 5 bases; unmatched bases: 4. CDR3 length: 13 amino acids. CDR1 is SGHTA, CDR2 FQGNSA, per germline. CDR3 loop: CATSGGAGDTQYF. The CDR3 nucleotides read TGTGCCACTAGCGGGGGGGCCGGAGATACGCAGTATTTT.

This clone was found a few times. The genes are TRBV19 and TRBJ2-5; 8 bases align to TRBD1. Germline V gene data show CDR1 as LNHDA and CDR2 as SQIVND (reference sequence). Unmatched junction bases numbered 6, after V lost 6 bases and J lost 3 bases. The length of the CDR3 is 14 residues. The CDR3 DNA reads TGTGCCAGTAGCCCCAGGGGGCTGGAAGAGACCCAGTACTTC. This sequence encodes CASSPRGLEETQYF. Full variable domain (outside the CDR3, taken from reference TRBV19 and TRBJ2-5): DGGITQSPKYLFRKEGQNVTLSCEQNLNHDAMYWYRQDPGQGLRLIYYSQIVNDFQKGDIAEGYSVSREKKESFPLTVTSAQKNPTAFYLCASSPRGLEETQYFGPGTRLLVL.

This clone was picked up a small number of times. The chain links TRBV28 to TRBJ1-6; possible D gene TRBD1, 6 bases. V was cut by 0 bases and J by 3 bases, with 12 bases left in between. The CDR3 has 17 residues. Germline-derived CDR1 and CDR2 are MDHEN and SYDVKM. Here the CDR3 reads CASSLWSLDSYNSPLHF. The DNA of the CDR3 is TGTGCCAGCAGTTTATGGTCCCTGGACAGCTATAATTCACCCCTCCACTTT. Full variable domain (missing parts from reference TRBV28 and TRBJ1-6): DVKVTQSSRYLVKRTGEKVFLECVQDMDHENMFWYRQDPGLGLRLIYFSYDVKMKEKGDIPEGYSVSREKKERFSLILESASTNQTSMYLCASSLWSLDSYNSPLHFGNGTRLTVT.

The chain couples TRBV4-2 to TRBJ2-5; perhaps TRBD2 as D (6 bases). The germline CDR1 and CDR2 sequences are LGHNA and YNFKEQ. V was shortened by 2 bases and J by 3 bases, with 10 bases between the two germline ends. The CDR3 runs 14 residues. CDR3 loop: CASSQKTREETQYF. CDR3 in DNA: TGTGCCAGCAGCCAAAAGACTAGAGAAGAGACCCAGTACTTC.

This chain uses TRBV11-2 with TRBJ1-3, with 7 positions matching TRBD1. The J segment lost 1 base and the V segment lost 4 bases, leaving 1 base of the junction unmatched. Germline V gene sequence: CDR1 SGHAT, CDR2 FQNNGV. CDR3 length: 14 residues. As DNA, the CDR3 is TGTGCCAGCAGCTCCAGGGGGTCTGGAAACACCATATATTTT. Translating gives CASSSRGSGNTIYF.

The chain is built from TRBV7-9 and TRBJ1-1, with a possible D match to TRBD1 (5 bases). V lost 5 bases and J 1 base, leaving 11 bases between the germline ends. From germline, CDR1 is SEHNR and CDR2 FQNEAQ (reference sequence). The CDR3 extends over 14 amino acids. The CDR3, as DNA: TGTGCCAGCAGCCCGCAAACAGGGAACACTGAAGCTTTCTTT. Protein sequence: CASSPQTGNTEAFF.

The V gene is TRBV19, the J gene TRBJ1-1, with TRBD1 identical over 10 bases. The CDR3 is 15 residues long. The V and J ends lost 3 bases and 4 bases, in that order; junction bases with no gene match: 5. The V gene's germline CDR1 is LNHDA and CDR2 SQIVND (reference sequence). The CDR3 sequence is CASSILGQGGTEAFF. The CDR3 DNA follows: TGTGCCAGTAGTATTCTTGGACAGGGGGGCACTGAAGCTTTCTTT.

The chain couples TRBV4-1 to TRBJ1-5; no definite D call. The CDR3 length is 14 residues. Germline lookup yields CDR1 MGHRA and CDR2 YSYEKL. Trimming shortened V by 4 bases and J by 3 bases, and 10 bases separated the two germline ends. The CDR3 nucleotides are TGCGCCAGCAGCCTGACGGCGGTCAATCAGCCCCAGCATTTT. This translates into CASSLTAVNQPQHF.

This clone was seen a few times. The J gene is TRBJ1-2, the V gene TRBV19; 8 nucleotides align to TRBD1. CDR1 is LNHDA and CDR2 is SQIVND in the germline V gene (reference sequence). CDR3 length: 14 amino acids. V was pared by 3 bases and J by 2 bases, with 2 bases of the junction left unmatched. CDR3: CASSIHRGNYGYTF. CDR3 DNA sequence: TGTGCCAGTAGTATCCACAGGGGGAACTATGGCTACACCTTC.

This chain joins TRBV29-1 and TRBJ2-7; weak D call: TRBD1 (7 bases). V was shortened by 2 bases and J by 6 bases, with 20 bases between the two germline ends. There are 15 residues in the CDR3. Per the germline V gene, CDR1 is SQVTM and CDR2 is ANQGSEA. The CDR3 loop reads CSVELNRGGLREQYF. CDR3 DNA: TGCAGCGTTGAACTAAACAGGGGAGGTCTTCGCGAGCAGTACTTC.

This clone occurred a few times. The rearrangement uses TRBV19 and TRBJ2-7; 12 positions match TRBD2. With 5 bases clipped from V and 0 bases from J, the junction kept 5 bases outside the gene matches. This CDR3 region has 16 residues. Germline V gene data show CDR1 as LNHDA and CDR2 as SQIVND (reference sequence). CDR3 loop: CASSATSGSLSYEQYF. DNA of the CDR3: TGTGCCAGTAGTGCGACTAGCGGGAGCCTCTCCTACGAGCAGTACTTC.

The chain uses TRBV6-5 and TRBJ2-1, with 12 bases lining up with TRBD1. Germline CDR1 and CDR2: MNHEY and SVGAGI. CDR3 length: 15 residues. V shed 5 bases and J 4 bases; nucleotides not matched to a gene: 3. The CDR3 region is CASSQGQGAYNEQFF. DNA for the CDR3: TGTGCCAGCAGTCAGGGACAGGGGGCATACAATGAGCAGTTCTTC.

This clone was detected only a few times. The V call is TRBV29-1, the J call TRBJ1-1, with TRBD1 matching over 10 bases. V gave up 6 bases and J gave up 4 bases; unmatched junction bases: 5. Germline CDR1 SQVTM, CDR2 ANQGSEA. The CDR3 has 13 residues. The chain's CDR3 is CSVGDRGLTEAFF. The CDR3 DNA reads TGCAGCGTCGGTGACAGGGGGCTCACTGAAGCTTTCTTT.

The V call is TRBV6-5, the J call TRBJ1-4; 7 bases are a match to TRBD1. There are 14 residues in the CDR3. The junction had 7 bases not matched to a gene; V was cut back by 4 bases and J by 8 bases. Looked up from germline, CDR1 is MNHEY and CDR2 is SVGAGI. As DNA, the CDR3 is TGTGCCAGCAGTTCGACAGGGTTGGGGGAAAAACTGTTTTTT. The encoded protein is CASSSTGLGEKLFF.

The rearrangement joins TRBV7-9 to TRBJ1-4, with a weak D call TRBD1 (6 bases). The CDR3 has 14 residues. CDR1 is SEHNR, CDR2 FQNEAQ, per germline (reference sequence). V was pared by 5 bases and J by 5 bases, with 12 bases between. The CDR3: CASSQTGSNEKLFF. CDR3 coding DNA: TGTGCCAGCAGCCAAACAGGGAGCAATGAAAAACTGTTTTTT.

The chain employs TRBV24-1 and TRBJ2-2; D remains unclear. V lost 7 bases, J lost 8 bases, and 13 bases lay in between. Looked up from germline, CDR1 is KGHDR and CDR2 is SFDVKD. The CDR3 length is 13 residues. Here the CDR3 reads CATRGSSEGELFF. The CDR3 DNA reads as TGTGCCACCAGGGGCTCCTCAGAGGGGGAGCTGTTTTTT.